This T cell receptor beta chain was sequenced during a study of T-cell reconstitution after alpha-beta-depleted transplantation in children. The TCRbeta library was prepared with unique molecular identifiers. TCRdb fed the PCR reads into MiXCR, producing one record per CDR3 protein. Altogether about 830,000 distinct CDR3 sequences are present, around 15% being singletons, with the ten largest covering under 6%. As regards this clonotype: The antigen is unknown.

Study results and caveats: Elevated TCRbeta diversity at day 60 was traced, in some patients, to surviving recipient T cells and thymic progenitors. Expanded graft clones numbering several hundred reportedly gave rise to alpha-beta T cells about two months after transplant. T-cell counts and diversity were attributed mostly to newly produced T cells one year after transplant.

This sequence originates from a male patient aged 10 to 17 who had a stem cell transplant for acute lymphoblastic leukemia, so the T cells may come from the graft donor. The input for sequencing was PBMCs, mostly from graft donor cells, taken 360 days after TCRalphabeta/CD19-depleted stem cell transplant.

CDR3 sequence (DNA): TGCAGCGTTGAAGGGACAGGGACCTTAAACACTGAAGCTTTCTTT. As protein: CSVEGTGTLNTEAFF. J is TRBJ1-1 and V is TRBV29-1; 8 bases agree with TRBD1. Germline CDR1 reads SQVTM; CDR2 reads ANQGSEA. This CDR3 has 15 amino acids. Trimming took 1 base from V and 2 from J; bases not matched to a gene: 6.